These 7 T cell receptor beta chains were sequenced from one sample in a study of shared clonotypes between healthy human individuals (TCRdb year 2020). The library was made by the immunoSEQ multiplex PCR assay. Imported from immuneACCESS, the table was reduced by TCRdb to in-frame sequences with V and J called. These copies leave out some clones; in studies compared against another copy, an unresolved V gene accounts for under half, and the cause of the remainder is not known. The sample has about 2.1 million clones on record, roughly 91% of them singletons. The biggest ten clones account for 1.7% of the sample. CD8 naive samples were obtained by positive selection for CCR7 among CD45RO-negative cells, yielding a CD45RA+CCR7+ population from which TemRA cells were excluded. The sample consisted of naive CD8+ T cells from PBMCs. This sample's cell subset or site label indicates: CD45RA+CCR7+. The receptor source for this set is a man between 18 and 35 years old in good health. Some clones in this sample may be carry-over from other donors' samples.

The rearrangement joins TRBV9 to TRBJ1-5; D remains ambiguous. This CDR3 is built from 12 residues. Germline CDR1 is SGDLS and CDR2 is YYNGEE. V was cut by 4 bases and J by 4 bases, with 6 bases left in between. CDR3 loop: CASSLRNQPQHF. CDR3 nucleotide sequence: TGTGCCAGCAGCTTACGTAATCAGCCCCAGCATTTT.

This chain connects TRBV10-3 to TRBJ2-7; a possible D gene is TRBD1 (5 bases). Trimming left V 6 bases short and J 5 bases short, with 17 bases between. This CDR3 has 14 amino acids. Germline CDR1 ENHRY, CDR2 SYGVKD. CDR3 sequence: CAIRGTGPLDEQYF. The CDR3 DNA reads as TGTGCCATCAGAGGAACAGGCCCCCTTGACGAGCAGTACTTC.

The CDR3 sequence is CASTGGLIVYEQYF. The DNA of the CDR3 is TGTGCCAGTACGGGGGGCCTTATTGTCTACGAGCAGTACTTC. The chain has TRBV28 and TRBJ2-7; D is perhaps TRBD2 (7 bases). The V and J ends lost 9 bases and 3 bases respectively, with 18 bases between them. CDR1 is MDHEN, CDR2 SYDVKM, per germline. This CDR3 has 14 residues. The full variable domain, with the rest looked up from reference TRBV28 and TRBJ2-7, is DVKVTQSSRYLVKRTGEKVFLECVQDMDHENMFWYRQDPGLGLRLIYFSYDVKMKEKGDIPEGYSVSREKKERFSLILESASTNQTSMYLCASTGGLIVYEQYFGPGTRLTVT.

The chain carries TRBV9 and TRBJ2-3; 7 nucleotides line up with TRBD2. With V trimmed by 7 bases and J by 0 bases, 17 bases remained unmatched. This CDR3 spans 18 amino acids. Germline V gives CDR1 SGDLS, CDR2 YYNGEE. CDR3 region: CASARGNSGYTSTDTQYF. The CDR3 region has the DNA TGTGCCAGCGCAAGGGGTAATAGCGGGTATACTAGCACAGATACGCAGTATTTT.

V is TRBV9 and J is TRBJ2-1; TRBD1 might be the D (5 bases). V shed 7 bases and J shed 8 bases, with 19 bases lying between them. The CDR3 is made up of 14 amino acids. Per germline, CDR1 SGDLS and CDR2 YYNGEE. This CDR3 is CASGRLGLVHEQFF. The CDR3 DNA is TGTGCCAGCGGCCGTCTGGGGCTTGTACATGAGCAGTTCTTC.

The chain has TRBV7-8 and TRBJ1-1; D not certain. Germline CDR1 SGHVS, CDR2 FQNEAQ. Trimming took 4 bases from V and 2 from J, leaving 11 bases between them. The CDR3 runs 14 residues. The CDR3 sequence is CASSYARGNTEAFF. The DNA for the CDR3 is TGTGCCAGCAGCTACGCACGGGGAAACACTGAAGCTTTCTTT.

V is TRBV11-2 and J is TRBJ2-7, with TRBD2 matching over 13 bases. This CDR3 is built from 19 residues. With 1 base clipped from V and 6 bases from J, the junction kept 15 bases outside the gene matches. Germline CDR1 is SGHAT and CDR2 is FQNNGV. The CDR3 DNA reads TGTGCCAGCAGCTTAGGACGGACTAGCGGGAGTCATGTTGGGGGCGAGCAGTACTTC. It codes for CASSLGRTSGSHVGGEQYF.